The entry below describes one TCR beta chain. As yet, its antigen is unknown. Between the trimmed V and J ends, which lost 4 bases and 2 bases, there was a span of 15 bases. CDR1 is SGDLS and CDR2 is YYNGEE in the germline V gene. This CDR3 contains 16 residues. The authors reverse transcribed all of the isolated RNA, so sequencing captured expressed TCRB transcripts. Assay: immunoSEQ multiplex PCR; the TCRdb copy retains only in-frame clones and omits some. There are roughly 150,000 clones in the sample; approximately 7.8% occur only once, and approximately 0.85% lies in the top ten. This sample stems from a study of beta chain features in type 1 diabetes. Study conclusions and caveats: When Type 1 diabetes patients were examined, their TCRB CDR3s proved moderately but significantly shorter in all four CD4+ subsets.

The chain has TRBV9 and TRBJ2-2; a weak D match, TRBD2 (7 bases). This receptor was identified in a woman in her 40s with type 1 diabetes. Specimen: central memory CD4+ T cells from blood. The CDR3 loop is CASSLEGGVNTGELFF. The CDR3 DNA follows: TGTGCCAGCAGCCTCGAGGGGGGGGTCAACACCGGGGAGCTGTTTTTT.